The source of this T cell receptor beta chain is a study of T cell repertoires in cytomegalovirus infection. This clonotype was recorded only once. What it binds is not known. A single record per CDR3 protein comes from TCRdb applying MiXCR to the reads. This sample has about a million distinct CDR3 sequences; about 33% occur once, and the top ten carry roughly 12%. This TCR derives from a human donor in good health (CMV status not recorded). Some clones in this sample may be carry-over from other donors' samples. The sample in question was cultured CD8+ T cells from PBMCs, obtained from culture after CMV antigen stimulation.

The CDR3 region is CASRLRQGARYEQYV. The CDR3 DNA is TGTGCCAGCAGACTCAGACAGGGGGCGCGATACGAGCAGTACGTC. This chain links TRBV6-8 with TRBJ2-7, with TRBD1 identical over 10 bases. Looked up from germline, CDR1 is MNHGY and CDR2 is SAAAGT. Unmatched junction bases numbered 9, after V lost 6 bases and J lost 4 bases. The length of the CDR3 is 15 residues.